This paragraph covers one T cell receptor beta chain sequence. In the original workflow: Amplification from reference gene primers served as the basis for estimated nucleated cell counts. Data came from immunoSEQ multiplex PCR; TCRdb stores just in-frame clones and leaves some out. The D gene and trimming were derived from the DNA, and the V and J assignments and clone size from that table. The table shows tens of thousands of clones, with about 83% occurring only once. V was cut by 5 bases and J by 6 bases, with 8 bases left in between. The CDR3 is made up of 11 amino acids. Germline CDR1 and CDR2: DFQATT and SNEGSKA (reference sequence). The data belong to a study of blood T cell repertoires in COVID-19. Overall study: Whether acute or convalescent, the COVID-19 samples came from the United States, Italy and Spain. PBMCs, B-cell-depleted T cells, or T cells provided the cDNA or gDNA that made up the material.

The sequence came from a human donor in a cohort sampled during active COVID-19. V is TRBV20-1 and J is TRBJ2-1, with a possible D match to TRBD2 (5 bases). Sequences were obtained from peripheral blood. CDR3: CSAGGSNEQFF. CDR3 sequence (DNA): TGCAGTGCTGGTGGGAGCAATGAGCAGTTCTTC.